The entry that follows covers one TCR beta chain sequence. The data were taken from a study of shared clonotypes between healthy human individuals. Sorted-subset replicate PCRs used around 0.2 ug DNA, approximately 27,000 T cell genomes. Method: immunoSEQ multiplex PCR; TCRdb's copy keeps in-frame clones and lacks some. The data show more than 400,000 clones, 90% to 96% seen once. V gave up 7 bases and J gave up 4 bases, with 13 bases separating them. Germline V lookup: CDR1 MNHNS, CDR2 SASEGT. This CDR3 has 13 residues. Sequencing used naive CD4+ T cells sorted from blood. This sample's subset: CD45RA+ positively selected. The rearrangement links TRBV6-1 to TRBJ1-2; D not certain. This sequence originates from a woman in her thirties in good health. The CDR3 spells CASIRRGSYGYTF. Here the CDR3 DNA reads TGTGCCAGCATCCGACGGGGATCCTATGGCTACACCTTC.